Below, one TCR beta chain is given with its context. The antigen remains unidentified. Repertoires were generated with immunoSEQ multiplex PCR, while TCRdb's copy carries only in-frame clones and drops some. This sample has some 2 million clones; about 95% occur once, and the top ten carry less than 1.5%. The sample originates from a study of shared clonotypes between healthy human individuals. Broader study findings: Estimated richness was generally greater in naive than memory subsets.

Germline CDR1 is SGHVS and CDR2 is FQNEAQ. CDR3 length: 18 amino acids. Trimming at V came to 1 base and at J to 2 bases, leaving 7 bases not matched to a gene. Naivety among CD8 cells was defined by CD45RO negativity and positive CCR7 selection, thereby excluding terminally differentiated effector memory CD45RA+ cells. This receptor was identified in a man aged 18 to 30 in good health. Material for sequencing was naive CD8+ T cells sorted from blood. The genes are TRBV7-8 and TRBJ2-5; 13 bases agree with TRBD2. CDR3 region: CASSLVLAGGRSQETQYF. The CDR3 DNA follows: TGTGCCAGCAGCTTAGTACTAGCGGGAGGGCGCTCACAAGAGACCCAGTACTTC.